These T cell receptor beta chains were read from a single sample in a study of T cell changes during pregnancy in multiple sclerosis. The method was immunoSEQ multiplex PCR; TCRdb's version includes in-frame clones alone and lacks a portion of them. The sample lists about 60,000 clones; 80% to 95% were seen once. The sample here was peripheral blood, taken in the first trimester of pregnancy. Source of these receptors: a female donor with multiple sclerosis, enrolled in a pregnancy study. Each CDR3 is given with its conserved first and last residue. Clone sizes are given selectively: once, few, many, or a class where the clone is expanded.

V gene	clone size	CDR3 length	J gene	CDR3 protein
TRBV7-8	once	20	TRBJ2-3	CASSLTISGGHRGITDTQYF
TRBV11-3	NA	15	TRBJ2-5	CASSLGGGSQETQYF
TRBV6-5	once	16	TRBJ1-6	CASSYSGAGVDSPLHF
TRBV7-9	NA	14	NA	CASSVVQGTYEQYF
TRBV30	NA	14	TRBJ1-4	CAWRSHPTNEKLFF
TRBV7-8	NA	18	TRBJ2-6	CASSLGGKRSSGANVLTF
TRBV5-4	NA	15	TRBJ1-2	CASSLSRQGNYGYTF
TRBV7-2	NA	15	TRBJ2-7	CASSFPSGGSYEQYF
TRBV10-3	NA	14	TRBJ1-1	CAISRDGTGTEAFF
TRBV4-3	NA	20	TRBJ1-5	CASSQDPRTGGAIGNQPQHF
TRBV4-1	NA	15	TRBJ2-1	CASSTPEGLGHEQFF
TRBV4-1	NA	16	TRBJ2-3	CASSHRNRQGSDTQYF
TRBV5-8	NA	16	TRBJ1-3	CASSARTGNSGNTIYF
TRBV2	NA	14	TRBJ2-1	CASSERVGVNEQFF
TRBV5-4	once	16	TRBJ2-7	CASSRPPGQGAHEQYF
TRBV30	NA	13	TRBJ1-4	CACTRGSNEKLFF
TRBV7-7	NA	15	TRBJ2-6	CASSSGGSGANVLTF
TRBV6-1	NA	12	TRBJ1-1	CASRGGHTEAFF
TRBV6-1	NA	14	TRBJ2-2	CASGGIRDTGELFF
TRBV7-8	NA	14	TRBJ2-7	CASSRAGISYEQYF
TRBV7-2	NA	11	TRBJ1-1	CASSQDTEAFF
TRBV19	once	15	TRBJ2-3	CASSITNILADTQYF
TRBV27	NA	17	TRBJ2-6	CASRGDRVLSGANVLTF
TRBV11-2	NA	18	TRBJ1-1	CASSPPENQGYGNTEAFF
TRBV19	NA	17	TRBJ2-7	CASSRSSGGRSNYEQYF
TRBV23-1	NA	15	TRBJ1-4	CASILPPATNEKLFF
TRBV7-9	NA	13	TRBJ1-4	CASKPRANEKLFF
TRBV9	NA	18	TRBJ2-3	CASSVSLADYTRADTQYF
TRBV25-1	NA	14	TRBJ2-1	CASSDEGAKNEQFF
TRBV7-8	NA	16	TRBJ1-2	CASSPYGGQGAGGYTF
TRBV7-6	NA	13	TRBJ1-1	CASSLGGLTEAFF
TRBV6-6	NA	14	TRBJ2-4	CASSYGATGNIQYF
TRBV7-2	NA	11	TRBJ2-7	CASSSAYEQYF
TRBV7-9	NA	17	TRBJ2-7	CASSLLQGLGVAGEQYF
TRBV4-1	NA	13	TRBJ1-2	CASSRDRDYGYTF
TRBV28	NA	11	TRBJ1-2	CASSRTGGYTF
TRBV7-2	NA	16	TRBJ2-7	CASSLTRAGDLRTQYF